This T cell receptor beta chain was identified in a study of blood T cell repertoires in COVID-19. Sequenced by immunoSEQ multiplex PCR; TCRdb stores in-frame clones only, minus some. The sample carries 250,000 or so clones, 88% recorded once. The sample consisted of peripheral blood. The TCR originated in a woman in her twenties or thirties with COVID-19, enrolled during active disease.

CDR3 sequence: CASSSDRAHGYTF. The CDR3 nucleotides read TGTGCCAGCAGTTCGGACAGGGCCCATGGCTACACCTTC. The chain uses TRBV12-3 or TRBV12-4 and TRBJ1-2; 8 bases align to TRBD1. Trimming removed 4 bases from V and 6 bases from J; junction bases left unmatched: 4. The CDR3 sequence is 13 residues long.